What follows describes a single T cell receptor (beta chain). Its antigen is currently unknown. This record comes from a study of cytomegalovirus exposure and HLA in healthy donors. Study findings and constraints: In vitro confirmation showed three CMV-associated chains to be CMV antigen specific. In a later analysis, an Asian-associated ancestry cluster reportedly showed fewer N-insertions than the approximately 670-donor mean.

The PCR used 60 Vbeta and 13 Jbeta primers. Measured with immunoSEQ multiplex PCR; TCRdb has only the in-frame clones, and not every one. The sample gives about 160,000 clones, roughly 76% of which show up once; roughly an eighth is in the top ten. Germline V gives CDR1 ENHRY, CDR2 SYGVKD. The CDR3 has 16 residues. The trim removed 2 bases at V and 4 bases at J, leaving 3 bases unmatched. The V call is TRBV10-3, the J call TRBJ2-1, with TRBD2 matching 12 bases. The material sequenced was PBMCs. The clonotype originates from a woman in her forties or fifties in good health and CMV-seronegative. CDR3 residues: CAISEPGTSGYNEQFF. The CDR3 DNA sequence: TGTGCCATCAGTGAGCCCGGGACTAGCGGGTACAATGAGCAGTTCTTC.